This is a list of T cell receptor beta chains from one sample in a study of T cells in Graves' hyperthyroidism and ophthalmopathy. Via MiXCR, TCRdb re-called the multiplex PCR reads, giving one row per CDR3 protein. Of about 560,000 distinct CDR3 sequences listed, roughly a sixth were seen once; the top ten hold approximately 18%. The specimen sequenced was blood. These receptors were taken from a woman younger than 30 with Graves' hyperthyroidism. Both conserved end residues are part of each CDR3. The D gene is left open where the match is weak. The size entry is marked missing in some rows and otherwise reads once, few, many or a size class.

J	D	V	size	CDR3	DNA
TRBJ1-5	-	TRBV4-1	-	CASSQDKVGALRPQHF	TGCGCCAGCAGCCAAGATAAAGTCGGTGCCTTGAGGCCCCAGCATTTT
TRBJ1-5	-	TRBV28	many	CASSLPGIQPQHF	TGTGCCAGCAGTTTGCCGGGCATTCAGCCCCAGCATTTT
TRBJ1-5	-	TRBV11-2	-	CASSSYPQSGDNQPQHF	TGTGCCAGCAGCTCCTACCCGCAATCAGGGGACAATCAGCCCCAGCATTTT
TRBJ2-5	TRBD2	TRBV7-2	few	CASSLVVRGGLQTQYF	TGTGCCAGCAGCTTAGTGGTCCGGGGGGGCCTCCAGACCCAGTACTTC
TRBJ1-1	-	TRBV4-3	few	CASSQVPGKAEAFF	TGCGCCAGCAGCCAAGTTCCAGGGAAGGCTGAAGCTTTCTTT
TRBJ2-7	TRBD1	TRBV19	-	CASGDRGRYEQYF	TGTGCCAGTGGGGACAGGGGTCGGTACGAGCAGTACTTC
TRBJ2-1	-	TRBV6-1	many	CASSELEASEQFF	TGTGCCAGCAGTGAATTGGAGGCGAGTGAGCAGTTCTTC
TRBJ2-7	TRBD2	TRBV28	many	CASRRGDTTYEQYF	TGTGCCAGCAGGCGGGGGGACACTACCTACGAGCAGTACTTC
TRBJ2-2	-	TRBV5-1	-	CASSPFRGIGNAGELFF	TGCGCCAGCAGCCCATTCCGGGGGATTGGCAACGCCGGGGAGCTGTTTTTT
TRBJ2-1	-	TRBV10-3	few	CAMTRDPPTDEQFF	TGTGCCATGACCCGGGACCCCCCAACTGATGAGCAGTTCTTC
TRBJ2-7	TRBD2	TRBV28	-	CASSGLAGVNGEQYF	TGTGCCAGCAGTGGACTAGCGGGAGTGAATGGCGAGCAGTACTTC
TRBJ2-5	-	TRBV6-9	few	CASSLGVLDETQYF	TGTGCCAGCAGTTTGGGGGTTCTAGACGAGACCCAGTACTTC
TRBJ2-2	TRBD1	TRBV28	-	CASRETGGYTGELFF	TGTGCCAGCAGGGAAACAGGGGGCTACACCGGGGAGCTGTTTTTT
TRBJ2-7	TRBD1	TRBV5-1	many	CASGRDRGNEQYF	TGCGCCAGCGGACGTGACAGGGGCAACGAGCAGTACTTC